The 23 T cell receptor beta chains below all came from one sample that was sequenced in a study of OX40 agonist ivuxolimab in advanced cancers. Assay: immunoSEQ multiplex PCR; the TCRdb copy retains only in-frame clones and omits some. In the table there are fewer than 80,000 clones, over 75% of which are singletons. Sequenced here: CD4+ or CD8+ T cells sorted from blood, sampled in a trial of the OX40 agonist ivuxolimab. All receptors derive from an adult with an advanced solid tumor such as melanoma, head and neck, liver or kidney cancer.

Within the sample, this clone is medium-sized (0.01 to 0.1%). The genes are TRBV4-1 and TRBJ2-7; D not certain. Trimming removed 4 bases from V and 4 bases from J, with 11 bases in between. This CDR3 has 13 amino acids. In germline, CDR1 is MGHRA, CDR2 YSYEKL. The CDR3 DNA follows: TGCGCCAGCAGCCCCCAAGGGCGGTACGAGCAGTACTTC. Amino acids: CASSPQGRYEQYF.

The chain joins TRBV5-6 to TRBJ1-1; tentatively, D is TRBD1 (6 bases). Between the trimmed V and J ends, which lost 4 bases and 0 bases, there was a span of 16 bases. The CDR3 is 16 residues long. The germline V gene encodes CDR1 SGHDT and CDR2 YYEEEE. The CDR3 sequence: CASSRLTGVMNTEAFF. CDR3 nucleotides: TGTGCCAGCAGCAGACTGACAGGAGTCATGAACACTGAAGCTTTCTTT.

The rearrangement uses TRBV27 and TRBJ2-7, with unresolved D. Germline V gene lookup returns CDR1 MNHEY and CDR2 SMNVEV (reference sequence). This CDR3 is built from 14 residues. V dropped 2 bases and J dropped 6 bases, with 14 bases sitting between them. The CDR3 is CASSLTPSQSEQYF. CDR3 nucleotide sequence: TGTGCCAGCAGTTTAACCCCGAGCCAGAGCGAGCAGTACTTC.

The V and J genes are TRBV7-6 and TRBJ2-1, with a tentative D call TRBD1 (5 bases). CDR3 size: 16 residues. Trimming removed 2 bases at V and 7 bases at J, with 18 bases between. Looked up from germline, CDR1 is SGHVS and CDR2 is FNYEAQ. CDR3 nucleotides: TGTGCCAGCAGCTTAAAGGGCGGACAAACGCGGAATGAGCAGTTCTTC. Protein product: CASSLKGGQTRNEQFF.

The chain recombines TRBV6-5 with TRBJ1-2; D might be TRBD1 (5 bases). V was cut by 5 bases and J by 1 base, with 8 bases left in between. The CDR3 spans 13 residues. Germline CDR1 reads MNHEY; CDR2 reads SVGAGI. CDR3 protein: CASSGTLNYGYTF. CDR3 sequence (DNA): TGTGCCAGCAGTGGGACCCTTAACTATGGCTACACCTTC.

In this sample, this clone turned up a few times. The DNA of the CDR3 is TGTGCCAGCAGTCAAGGCTATGGCTACACCTTC. The encoded protein is CASSQGYGYTF. The rearrangement joins TRBV27 to TRBJ1-2; no firm D call. Germline V gives CDR1 MNHEY, CDR2 SMNVEV (reference sequence). V was trimmed by 5 bases and J by 4 bases, leaving 5 bases between them. The length of the CDR3 is 11 residues.

This chain connects TRBV2 to TRBJ2-1; D remains ambiguous. V dropped 2 bases and J dropped 4 bases, with 6 bases sitting between them. Germline-derived CDR1 and CDR2 are SNHLY and FYNNEI. CDR3 length equals 13 residues. The CDR3 region has the DNA TGTGCCAGCAGTGAATTGACGTACAATGAGCAGTTCTTC. Amino acid sequence: CASSELTYNEQFF.

The chain employs TRBV5-4 and TRBJ2-3; TRBD2 matches at 10 bases. Germline CDR1 is SGHNT and CDR2 is YYREEE (reference sequence). V lost 5 bases to trimming and J lost 2 bases; unmatched junction nucleotides: 5. The CDR3 covers 15 residues. CDR3 protein: CASRPAGGVTDTQYF. Written as DNA, the CDR3 is TGTGCCAGCAGACCAGCGGGGGGGGTCACAGATACGCAGTATTTT.

The V gene is TRBV4-2, the J gene TRBJ1-3, with D unclear. Germline-derived CDR1 and CDR2 are LGHNA and YNFKEQ. V lost 2 bases and J 1 base, leaving 15 bases between the germline ends. The CDR3 consists of 17 residues. CDR3 residues: CASSQKEVVGSGNTIYF. DNA for the CDR3: TGTGCCAGCAGCCAAAAAGAGGTAGTGGGGTCTGGAAACACCATATATTTT.

This chain uses TRBV18 with TRBJ2-7, with 13 bases aligning to TRBD2. CDR1 is KGHSH and CDR2 is LQKENI in the germline V gene. The CDR3 spans 16 residues. V lost 3 bases and J lost 3; bases outside the gene matches: 5. The CDR3 coding sequence is TGTGCCAGCTCACCTCGACTAGCGGGAGGAGGCTACGAGCAGTACTTC. The encoded protein is CASSPRLAGGGYEQYF. The whole variable domain, remainder taken from reference TRBV18 and TRBJ2-7, is NAGVMQNPRHLVRRRGQEARLRCSPMKGHSHVYWYRQLPEEGLKFMVYLQKENIIDESGMPKERFSAEFPKEGPSILRIQQVVRGDSAAYFCASSPRLAGGGYEQYFGPGTRLTVT.

The V call is TRBV9, the J call TRBJ1-2; the D gene is possibly TRBD1 (6 bases). Trimming took off 3 bases at V and 4 bases at J, with 22 bases between the two ends. The germline CDR1 and CDR2 sequences are SGDLS and YYNGEE. This CDR3 comprises 17 residues. The CDR3 bases are TGTGCCAGCAGCGCCGAAGAGCCCCAGGGGTCCCCCTATGGCTACACCTTC. Translating gives CASSAEEPQGSPYGYTF.

A single count supports this clone. The chain combines TRBV4-1 with TRBJ2-1, with 11 bases matching TRBD2. Germline lookup yields CDR1 MGHRA and CDR2 YSYEKL. The CDR3 totals 16 residues. V lost 4 bases to trimming and J lost 5 bases; unmatched junction nucleotides: 7. The chain's CDR3 is CASSLEPSGGNNEQFF. The CDR3, as DNA: TGCGCCAGCAGCCTGGAACCTAGCGGGGGGAACAATGAGCAGTTCTTC.

The gene calls are TRBV30 and TRBJ1-1, with TRBD1 matching over 8 bases. The V segment lost 8 bases and the J segment 4 bases; nucleotides outside the gene matches: 9. Germline V gene lookup returns CDR1 GTSNPN and CDR2 SVGIG (reference sequence). The CDR3 is 13 amino acids. For the CDR3, the DNA is TGTGCCCGCGGACAGGGCGGACCCACTGAAGCTTTCTTT. Translation gives CARGQGGPTEAFF.

V usage is TRBV7-3 and J usage is TRBJ1-2, with 11 nucleotides matching TRBD1. Germline trimming cut 2 bases from V and 4 bases from J; bases unmatched to any gene: 6. The CDR3 contains 16 residues. Germline CDR1 SGHTA, CDR2 FQGTGA. The CDR3 reads CASSLGRDRGFYGYTF. CDR3 DNA sequence: TGTGCCAGCAGCTTAGGGAGGGACAGGGGGTTCTATGGCTACACCTTC. The variable domain in full, completed from reference TRBV7-3 and TRBJ1-2, reads GAGVSQTPSNKVTEKGKYVELRCDPISGHTALYWYRQSLGQGPEFLIYFQGTGAADDSGLPNDRFFAVRPEGSVSTLKIQRTERGDSAVYLCASSLGRDRGFYGYTFGSGTRLTVV.

The V and J genes are TRBV4-1 and TRBJ2-3; 8 nucleotides agree with TRBD2. Germline lookup yields CDR1 MGHRA and CDR2 YSYEKL. Unmatched junction bases numbered 9, after V lost 1 base and J lost 0 bases. This CDR3 has 18 residues. The CDR3 coding sequence is TGCGCCAGCAGCCAAGTCGCGGGGGGCTTGACTAGCACAGATACGCAGTATTTT. Residues: CASSQVAGGLTSTDTQYF.

V usage is TRBV19 and J usage is TRBJ1-1; tentatively, D is TRBD1 (5 bases). The length of the CDR3 is 14 residues. Trimming stripped 10 bases from V and 1 base from J, with 16 bases between. Looked up from germline, CDR1 is LNHDA and CDR2 is SQIVND (reference sequence). The CDR3 reads CATRRGMGNTEAFF. CDR3 bases: TGTGCCACGAGGCGGGGGATGGGGAACACTGAAGCTTTCTTT.

The rearrangement links TRBV11-3 to TRBJ2-3; D is unresolved. Trimming removed 5 bases from V and 6 bases from J, with 15 bases in between. In germline, CDR1 is SGHNT, CDR2 YENEEA. This CDR3 region has 14 residues. CDR3 region: CASSARALPDTQYF. CDR3 DNA: TGTGCCAGCAGCGCCCGGGCCCTTCCCGATACGCAGTATTTT.

This clone has a handful of counts. The chain links TRBV6-1 to TRBJ1-5; 7 positions agree with TRBD1. Germline V lookup: CDR1 MNHNS, CDR2 SASEGT. With 2 bases clipped from V and 2 bases from J, the junction kept 12 bases outside the gene matches. This CDR3 has 18 residues. In DNA form, the CDR3 reads TGTGCCAGCAGTGAATCGGAGGAGTGGCAGGGGGGCAATCAGCCCCAGCATTTT. Protein sequence: CASSESEEWQGGNQPQHF.

This chain joins TRBV10-3 and TRBJ2-1; TRBD2 aligns across 7 bases. The CDR3 loop spans 18 amino acids. Germline loops: CDR1 ENHRY, CDR2 SYGVKD. V gave up 9 bases and J gave up 0 bases; unmatched junction bases: 17. The CDR3 is CAIKNGGSGGSSYNEQFF. The DNA for the CDR3 is TGTGCCATTAAGAATGGCGGGAGTGGCGGGAGCTCCTACAATGAGCAGTTCTTC.

The chain is built from TRBV6-6 and TRBJ1-5, with D tentatively TRBD1 (5 bases). Trimming stripped 8 bases from V and 3 bases from J, with 14 bases between. The CDR3 covers 14 residues. The germline CDR1 and CDR2 sequences are MNHNY and SVGAGI (reference sequence). The DNA of the CDR3 is TGTGCCAGCGGAACCCGGGACCTCAATCAGCCCCAGCATTTT. It codes for CASGTRDLNQPQHF.

This clone was detected only a few times. V usage is TRBV30 and J usage is TRBJ1-1; D is undetermined. The germline V and J ends were trimmed by 2 bases and 6 bases, with 7 bases remaining between them. The germline gives CDR1 GTSNPN, CDR2 SVGIG (reference sequence). The CDR3 loop spans 11 amino acids. The CDR3 loop reads CAWSYGSEAFF. CDR3 coding DNA: TGTGCCTGGAGTTACGGGTCTGAAGCTTTCTTT.

This clone qualifies as medium-sized. The chain employs TRBV4-2 and TRBJ2-1; D gene unclear. V gave up 0 bases and J gave up 10 bases, with 16 bases separating them. The germline V gene has CDR1 LGHNA and CDR2 YNFKEQ. This CDR3 has 15 amino acids. CDR3 loop: CASSQDKSGIQEQFF. CDR3 DNA: TGTGCCAGCAGCCAAGATAAGTCAGGTATTCAGGAGCAGTTCTTC.

In nucleotides, the CDR3 is TGTGCCAGCAGTGAATCAGTGTGTCCCTCCCAGCCCCAGCATTTT. Residues: CASSESVCPSQPQHF. This sequence joins TRBV2 and TRBJ1-5; D gene ambiguous. The CDR3 totals 15 residues. Germline CDR1 SNHLY, CDR2 FYNNEI. Trimming stripped 2 bases from V and 7 bases from J, with 15 bases between.